The present T cell receptor (beta chain) was sequenced within a study of cytomegalovirus exposure and HLA in healthy donors. Germline V lookup: CDR1 SGHDT, CDR2 YYEEEE. The V segment lost 0 bases and the J segment 0 bases; nucleotides outside the gene matches: 8. The CDR3 totals 17 residues. Study-wide results and caveats: The records held CMV serostatus as the only immune exposure information. Most TCRs appeared rarely, but some public TCRs recurred in many donors.

Concerning this clone: Its antigen is unknown.

In the PCR, 60 Vbeta and 13 Jbeta primers were used. Profiled with immunoSEQ multiplex PCR; TCRdb holds only in-frame clones, not every one. The repertoire holds about 160,000 clones, with around 84% as singletons. The sequence was collected from a man aged 18 to 35 in good health and CMV-seropositive. Sequenced sample: PBMCs. The chain links TRBV5-6 to TRBJ1-1; 7 bases line up with TRBD1. The CDR3 loop reads CASSLDRGFFMNTEAFF. CDR3 sequence (DNA): TGTGCCAGCAGCTTGGACAGGGGTTTCTTCATGAACACTGAAGCTTTCTTT.